A single sample is the source of the 16 T cell receptor beta chains below, sequenced in a study of cytomegalovirus exposure and HLA in healthy donors. Using immunoSEQ multiplex PCR, the repertoire was profiled, and TCRdb retains in-frame clones only, with some absent. The sample contains roughly 150,000 clones, approximately 96% of which appear only once. Sequenced input: PBMCs. These receptors were obtained from a woman under 30 in good health and CMV-seronegative.

The chain links TRBV7-9 to TRBJ2-3, with TRBD1 matching over 7 bases. Trimming at V came to 5 bases and at J to 1 base, leaving 3 bases not matched to a gene. The germline CDR1 and CDR2 sequences are SEHNR and FQNEAQ (reference sequence). The CDR3 runs to 14 residues. The CDR3 loop reads CASSPGQGTDTQYF. Written as DNA, the CDR3 is TGTGCCAGCAGCCCCGGACAGGGCACAGATACGCAGTATTTT.

The chain joins TRBV2 to TRBJ2-2, with 9 bases that match TRBD2. This CDR3 is built from 17 residues. Per germline, CDR1 SNHLY and CDR2 FYNNEI. With 2 bases clipped from V and 2 bases from J, the junction kept 6 bases outside the gene matches. CDR3 sequence reads: CASSETSGGPNTGELFF. The CDR3 coding sequence is TGTGCCAGCAGTGAAACAAGCGGGGGGCCCAACACCGGGGAGCTGTTTTTT.

The J gene is TRBJ2-7, the V gene TRBV6-6; TRBD1 is a possible D gene (5 bases). Germline V gene lookup returns CDR1 MNHNY and CDR2 SVGAGI (reference sequence). This CDR3 spans 15 amino acids. V lost 7 bases to trimming and J lost 0 bases, with 16 bases between them. The CDR3 protein is CASKKGADGSYEQYF. CDR3 sequence (DNA): TGTGCCAGCAAAAAAGGGGCAGACGGCTCCTACGAGCAGTACTTC.

The chain recombines TRBV10-2 with TRBJ2-3; D is unclear. Germline CDR1 reads WSHSY; CDR2 reads SAAADI. Trimming took off 3 bases at V and 2 bases at J, with 9 bases between the two ends. The CDR3 contains 14 residues. CDR3 in DNA: TGCGCCAGCAGTGACCGCCCGGTCACAGATACGCAGTATTTT. As protein: CASSDRPVTDTQYF.

Written as DNA, the CDR3 is TGTGCCAGCAGCTACTCCCTCGGTGGGGGCCAGTACACCGGGGAGCTGTTTTTT. Its translation is CASSYSLGGGQYTGELFF. The chain couples TRBV5-5 to TRBJ2-2; a weak D match, TRBD1 (6 bases). This CDR3 is built from 18 residues. V was trimmed by 3 bases and J by 3 bases, leaving 21 bases between them. The germline V gene encodes CDR1 SGHKS and CDR2 YYEKEE (reference sequence).

The chain combines TRBV6-1 with TRBJ2-7; TRBD1 aligns across 10 bases. From germline, CDR1 is MNHNS and CDR2 SASEGT. J was trimmed by 1 base and V by 3 bases; bases with no gene match: 3. The CDR3 runs to 15 residues. CDR3 DNA sequence: TGTGCCAGCAGTGACGGGACAGGGGCTTCCTACGAGCAGTACTTC. This translates into CASSDGTGASYEQYF.

DNA of the CDR3: TGTGCCAGTAGGGGACAGGAGATTGATGGCTACACCTTC. Encoded protein: CASRGQEIDGYTF. The chain combines TRBV19 with TRBJ1-2; TRBD1 matches at 8 bases. The ends lost 6 bases at V and 6 bases at J; junction bases unmatched: 6. There are 13 residues in the CDR3. Germline V gene lookup returns CDR1 LNHDA and CDR2 SQIVND (reference sequence).

The chain recombines TRBV5-1 with TRBJ2-7; D call uncertain. The CDR3 runs to 13 residues. V was trimmed by 0 bases and J by 4 bases, leaving 8 bases between them. The germline gives CDR1 SGHRS, CDR2 YFSETQ. The CDR3 reads CASSLDRIYEQYF. The CDR3 region has the DNA TGCGCCAGCAGCTTGGACAGAATATACGAGCAGTACTTC.

This rearrangement joins TRBV19 to TRBJ1-5; tentative D call: TRBD1 (6 bases). CDR1 and CDR2 from the germline V gene are LNHDA and SQIVND (reference sequence). There are 15 residues in the CDR3. Trimming shortened V by 10 bases and J by 7 bases, and 23 bases separated the two germline ends. The CDR3 bases are TGTGCCACGGAAGGCAGGGGTTATTCGGGACAGCCCCAGCATTTT. It yields the protein CATEGRGYSGQPQHF.

The J gene is TRBJ2-7, the V gene TRBV6-1, with 7 bases aligning to TRBD1. The V gene end was trimmed by 3 bases and the J gene end by 3 bases; junction bases not matched to a gene: 17. Germline CDR1 MNHNS, CDR2 SASEGT. The CDR3 length is 18 residues. The CDR3 DNA sequence: TGTGCCAGCAGTGATTCGAGGGGGCGGTTACCTGAGGGCTACGAGCAGTACTTC. It translates to CASSDSRGRLPEGYEQYF.

This chain uses TRBV4-3 with TRBJ1-4; D not resolved. Trimming took off 4 bases at V and 4 bases at J, with 13 bases between the two ends. Germline V gene lookup returns CDR1 LGHNA and CDR2 YSLEER. The CDR3 sequence is 15 residues long. CDR3 nucleotides: TGCGCCAGCAGCCGCGATGTCAACGGTAATGAAAAACTGTTTTTT. This gives the protein CASSRDVNGNEKLFF.

The CDR3 bases are TGCGCCAGCAGCCAAGGTACAGTTCAAGAGACCCAGTACTTC. It codes for CASSQGTVQETQYF. This chain uses TRBV4-3 with TRBJ2-5; D call uncertain. V lost 1 base to trimming and J lost 2 bases, with 8 bases between them. The CDR3 is 14 amino acids. Germline V gene lookup returns CDR1 LGHNA and CDR2 YSLEER.

The chain has TRBV9 and TRBJ1-2; 9 bases map to TRBD1. This CDR3 spans 15 amino acids. CDR1 is SGDLS and CDR2 is YYNGEE in the germline V gene. V dropped 4 bases and J dropped 4; count of bases not matched to a gene: 8. CDR3 amino acids: CASSRDRAPAYGYTF. The CDR3 DNA is TGTGCCAGCAGCCGGGACAGGGCACCGGCCTATGGCTACACCTTC.

The chain joins TRBV30 to TRBJ2-5; a possible D gene is TRBD1 (6 bases). The CDR3 length is 13 residues. In germline, CDR1 is GTSNPN, CDR2 SVGIG (reference sequence). V lost 0 bases to trimming and J lost 5 bases, with 10 bases between them. The CDR3 region has the DNA TGTGCCTGGAGTGTGGGGGCTCGGGAGACCCAGTACTTC. Translated: CAWSVGARETQYF.

The chain combines TRBV5-6 with TRBJ2-7, with D possibly matching TRBD2 (6 bases). V gave up 5 bases and J gave up 3 bases, with 15 bases separating them. CDR1 and CDR2 from the germline V gene are SGHDT and YYEEEE. This CDR3 region has 14 residues. CDR3 sequence reads: CASSRGDHIYEQYF. The CDR3 DNA sequence: TGTGCCAGCAGTCGCGGGGACCACATCTACGAGCAGTACTTC.

The chain is built from TRBV7-9 and TRBJ1-1; D might be TRBD1 (6 bases). This CDR3 spans 14 amino acids. CDR1 is SEHNR, CDR2 FQNEAQ, per germline (reference sequence). Trimming left V 6 bases short and J 0 bases short, with 11 bases between. CDR3 protein: CASSQGQLNTEAFF. The CDR3 nucleotides are TGTGCCAGCAGTCAAGGACAGCTGAACACTGAAGCTTTCTTT. Based on the CDR3 plus reference TRBV7-9 and TRBJ1-1, the full variable domain is DTGVSQNPRHKITKRGQNVTFRCDPISEHNRLYWYRQTLGQGPEFLTYFQNEAQLEKSRLLSDRFSAERPKGSFSTLEIQRTEQGDSAMYLCASSQGQLNTEAFFGQGTRLTVV.